The following is a TCR beta chain sequence with its context. These data belong to a study of blood T cells in healthy people across ages. Primers used in a second PCR of roughly 7 to 12 cycles were a sample-barcoded 5' primer and a J-beta primer mix. Each cDNA molecule was tagged by a template-switch adaptor with 12 random nucleotides. TCRdb called the 5' RACE reads again in MiXCR, with one record for every CDR3 protein. The sample has about 1.1 million distinct CDR3 sequences, about two fifths seen once. Sequencing was done on a sample of blood. This sequence originates from a young man in good health.

DNA for the CDR3: TGTGCCAGCAGGCGTACTCAGGGGGCCGGGGAGCTGTTTTTT. Amino acid sequence: CASRRTQGAGELFF. The chain uses TRBV13 and TRBJ2-2; 7 bases are shared with TRBD1. V dropped 6 bases and J dropped 6; count of bases not matched to a gene: 7. This CDR3 spans 14 amino acids. Germline CDR1 and CDR2: PRHDT and FYEKMQ (reference sequence).